This T cell receptor (beta chain) comes out of a study of CD8 T cells in ankylosing spondylitis. Study-wide findings and caveats: Clones linked to the disease showed a CD8+ phenotype. They occurred at relatively low frequencies in peripheral blood. Disease-associated clones were reportedly significantly overrepresented in matched ankylosing spondylitis synovial fluid.

Worth noting for this clonotype: Its antigen is undetermined.

CDR3 length: 14 residues. V was clipped by 5 bases and J by 8 bases, with 19 bases between them. Germline V gene sequence: CDR1 DFQATT, CDR2 SNEGSKA (reference sequence). Preparation of TCR beta libraries was done by quantitative 5'-RACE with molecular barcodes. TCRdb analysed the 5' RACE reads with MiXCR anew, one entry per CDR3 protein. This sample has around 90,000 distinct CDR3 sequences; roughly 27% occur once, and the top ten carry roughly 59%. Sequencing was performed on blood, either unsorted or a sorted T cell fraction (not recorded which). The TCR originated in a male donor with ankylosing spondylitis or in good health (not recorded which). The V gene is TRBV20-1, the J gene TRBJ2-1; D possibly corresponds to TRBD1 (6 bases). CDR3 sequence reads: CSAEIDLKGDEQFF. The CDR3 bases are TGCAGTGCTGAAATAGACCTCAAGGGGGATGAGCAGTTCTTC.